This is a list of T cell receptor beta chains from one sample in a study of blood T cell repertoires in COVID-19. Sequenced by immunoSEQ multiplex PCR; TCRdb stores in-frame clones only, minus some. Altogether some 220,000 clones are present, approximately 80% being singletons, with the ten largest covering roughly 13%. The sample was peripheral blood. These TCRs come from a human donor in a cohort sampled during active COVID-19. Each CDR3 is given with its conserved first and last residue. Fields, in order: J gene, D gene, clone size, V gene, CDR3 DNA, CDR3 protein. D genes are given only for firm matches. Clone size is stated in some rows and not others, as once, few, many or a class when expanded.

TRBJ1-4	-	few	TRBV20-1	TGCAGTGCAATATACGGGGGGCAACTGTTTTTT	CSAIYGGQLFF
TRBJ2-7	TRBD2	once	TRBV2	TGTGCCAGCAGAGGTAGTCGGGAGTCTAGCGGGATGATCGGCCACGAGCAGTACTTC	CASRGSRESSGMIGHEQYF
TRBJ1-1	TRBD1	-	TRBV6-5	TGTGCCAGCAGTTACTCGTACAGGGGTGTCACTGAAGCTTTCTTT	CASSYSYRGVTEAFF
TRBJ2-1	-	once	TRBV27	TGTGCCAGCAGCCCCACTACCATCAATGAGCAGTTCTTC	CASSPTTINEQFF
TRBJ2-7	-	-	TRBV5-1	TGCGCCAGCAGCTTGAGTAACGGTGGCGGGGGCTTCCAACTATACGAGCAGTACTTC	CASSLSNGGGGFQLYEQYF
TRBJ1-1	-	-	TRBV27	TGTGCCAGCAGTTCCGGAGGGATGACTGAAGCTTTCTTT	CASSSGGMTEAFF
TRBJ1-2	TRBD1	-	TRBV14	TGTGCCAGCAGCCAATTTACAGGGGGAATGTATGGCTACACCTTC	CASSQFTGGMYGYTF
TRBJ1-6	TRBD1	-	TRBV7-2	TGTGCCAGCAGCGTCGCGGCAGGACAGGGAAATTCACCCCTCCACTTT	CASSVAAGQGNSPLHF
TRBJ2-3	TRBD2	-	TRBV5-1	TGCGCCAGCAGCGGGGGACTAGCGGGAGGGCCCACAGATACGCAGTATTTT	CASSGGLAGGPTDTQYF
TRBJ2-6	-	-	TRBV28	TGTGCCAGCAGAATTCCTCCGGGACACTCTGGGGCCAACGTCCTGACTTTC	CASRIPPGHSGANVLTF